The 26 T cell receptor beta chains in this list originate from one sample, sequenced in a study of shared clonotypes between healthy human individuals. Profiling relied on immunoSEQ multiplex PCR, and the TCRdb table lists in-frame clones only, not all of them. The table shows about 980,000 clones, with 60% to 85% occurring only once. The sample consisted of memory CD4+ T cells sorted from blood. As for subset: CD45RA-negative fraction. Source of these receptors: a man between 18 and 35 years old in good health.

The chain employs TRBV28 and TRBJ2-3, with a possible D match to TRBD2 (6 bases). This CDR3 is 14 amino acids long. The germline V gene encodes CDR1 MDHEN and CDR2 SYDVKM. V was cut by 4 bases and J by 1 base, with 9 bases left in between. The CDR3: CASSYGGGTDTQYF. The CDR3 nucleotides read TGTGCCAGCAGTTACGGGGGAGGCACAGATACGCAGTATTTT.

This sequence joins TRBV5-4 and TRBJ1-2, with 7 bases fitting TRBD1. Per the germline V gene, CDR1 is SGHNT and CDR2 is YYREEE (reference sequence). V trimming: 4 bases; J trimming: 4 bases; junction bases outside the gene matches: 13. The CDR3 is 16 amino acids. CDR3 sequence: CASSLGGTTGIYGYTF. The DNA of the CDR3 is TGTGCCAGCAGCCTGGGGGGCACGACAGGGATCTATGGCTACACCTTC.

A note on this clone: A far larger clone is only one base removed, so a read error is likely. The identical CDR3 is also encoded by other nucleotide sequences in the sample. The CDR3 sequence is CASSPGARNTEAFF. As DNA, the CDR3 is TGTGCCAGCTCACCGGGGGCTAGGAACACTGAAGCTTTCTTT. This chain links TRBV18 with TRBJ1-1; TRBD1 might be the D (6 bases). Germline V gene data show CDR1 as KGHSH and CDR2 as LQKENI. V was cut by 3 bases and J by 1 base, with 9 bases left in between. The CDR3 sequence is 14 residues long.

The genes are TRBV4-3 and TRBJ1-4; D uncertain. Germline loops: CDR1 LGHNA, CDR2 YSLEER. V lost 1 base, J lost 5 bases, and 11 bases lay in between. The CDR3 covers 15 residues. Here the CDR3 reads CASSQVRGPNEKLFF. The CDR3 DNA is TGCGCCAGCAGCCAAGTTCGAGGGCCGAATGAAAAACTGTTTTTT.

The chain links TRBV29-1 to TRBJ1-2, with a tentative D call TRBD1 (6 bases). V gave up 4 bases and J gave up 7 bases, with 19 bases separating them. The length of the CDR3 is 14 residues. Looked up from germline, CDR1 is SQVTM and CDR2 is ANQGSEA. In DNA, the CDR3 is TGCAGCGTTGCCGACAGGTTAACTTGGGCTGGCTACACCTTC. Translation: CSVADRLTWAGYTF.

The rearrangement links TRBV2 to TRBJ1-4; unclear D gene. This CDR3 comprises 13 residues. Per the germline V gene, CDR1 is SNHLY and CDR2 is FYNNEI. V was clipped by 7 bases and J by 8 bases, with 14 bases between them. CDR3 loop: CASMVEAAEKLFF. The CDR3 coding sequence is TGTGCCAGCATGGTAGAGGCAGCCGAAAAACTGTTTTTT.

The CDR3 protein is CASSLVRSQPQHF. DNA of the CDR3: TGTGCCAGCAGCTTAGTGAGGAGTCAGCCCCAGCATTTT. The chain carries TRBV7-2 and TRBJ1-5; D call uncertain. The germline V and J ends were trimmed by 1 base and 6 bases, with 7 bases remaining between them. This CDR3 region has 13 residues. Germline V gene lookup returns CDR1 SGHTA and CDR2 FQGNSA.

As regards this clone: Other DNA variants within this sample encode the same CDR3. The genes are TRBV10-2 and TRBJ1-1; perhaps TRBD1 as D (6 bases). Germline V CDR1 and CDR2: WSHSY, SAAADI. The V gene lost 6 bases and the J gene lost 5 bases, with 10 bases spanning the gap. The CDR3 runs to 12 residues. CDR3 residues: CASRVGGTEAFF. The CDR3 DNA is TGCGCCAGCAGGGTAGGGGGGACTGAAGCTTTCTTT.

The chain recombines TRBV6-5 with TRBJ2-5; 9 bases line up with TRBD1. The CDR3 spans 15 residues. The J segment lost 5 bases and the V segment lost 5 bases, leaving 9 bases of the junction unmatched. CDR1 MNHEY and CDR2 SVGAGI come from the germline V gene. This CDR3 is CASSTTGGAGETQYF. CDR3 sequence (DNA): TGTGCCAGCAGTACAACAGGGGGCGCAGGGGAGACCCAGTACTTC.

V and J are TRBV5-1 and TRBJ1-2; a weak D match, TRBD1 (5 bases). This CDR3 has 15 residues. Germline loops: CDR1 SGHRS, CDR2 YFSETQ. Deletions cut 6 bases from V and 7 bases from J, with 22 bases between. CDR3 region: CASTAGPGPVSGYTF. CDR3 DNA: TGCGCCAGCACCGCGGGTCCGGGACCGGTGAGTGGCTACACCTTC.

In nucleotides, the CDR3 is TGTGCCAGCAGTTTAACAGGACAGCCCCAGCATTTT. This gives the protein CASSLTGQPQHF. The rearrangement joins TRBV28 to TRBJ1-5; a possible D gene is TRBD1 (5 bases). The CDR3 has 12 residues. V was cut by 2 bases and J by 7 bases, with 6 bases left in between. Germline CDR1 MDHEN, CDR2 SYDVKM.

The chain combines TRBV7-9 with TRBJ1-2; no definite D call. Germline values: CDR1 SEHNR, CDR2 FQNEAQ (reference sequence). V was clipped by 1 base and J by 3 bases, with 6 bases between them. This CDR3 region has 13 residues. CDR3 coding DNA: TGTGCCAGCAGCTTAGATACGGACTATGGCTACACCTTC. Translating gives CASSLDTDYGYTF.

The genes are TRBV6-1 and TRBJ2-7; 10 bases align to TRBD2. CDR1 MNHNS and CDR2 SASEGT come from the germline V gene. V gave up 7 bases and J gave up 4 bases; unmatched junction bases: 10. This CDR3 region has 15 residues. The CDR3 loop reads CASIIGLAAFYEQYF. In DNA, the CDR3 is TGTGCCAGCATCATCGGACTAGCGGCCTTTTACGAGCAGTACTTC.

The V call is TRBV6-5, the J call TRBJ1-2, with 9 bases fitting TRBD1. The germline gives CDR1 MNHEY, CDR2 SVGAGI. The trim removed 6 bases at V and 8 bases at J, leaving 10 bases unmatched. CDR3 length equals 14 residues. CDR3: CASSPGTGSRGYTF. The CDR3 nucleotides are TGTGCCAGCAGCCCAGGGACAGGGTCGAGGGGCTACACCTTC.

V and J are TRBV30 and TRBJ2-7; D remains ambiguous. The ends were cut back, 2 bases at V and 6 bases at J, with 8 bases in the middle. CDR1 GTSNPN and CDR2 SVGIG come from the germline V gene (reference sequence). The CDR3 totals 11 residues. The CDR3 bases are TGTGCCTGGAGTCTATCTTCCGAGCAGTACTTC. Translating it yields CAWSLSSEQYF. Full variable domain (remainder filled in from reference TRBV30 and TRBJ2-7): SQTIHQWPATLVQPVGSPLSLECTVEGTSNPNLYWYRQAAGRGLQLLFYSVGIGQISSEVPQNLSASRPQDRQFILSSKKLLLSDSGFYLCAWSLSSEQYFGPGTRLTVT.

V is TRBV20-1 and J is TRBJ2-1; D is unresolved. CDR1 is DFQATT, CDR2 SNEGSKA, per germline (reference sequence). V was shortened by 3 bases and J by 8 bases, with 8 bases between the two germline ends. The CDR3 length is 11 residues. In DNA, the CDR3 is TGCAGTGCTAGCTCGCCCGATGAGCAGTTCTTC. It specifies CSASSPDEQFF.

The table lists this clone with a few counts. This chain links TRBV6-1 with TRBJ1-5; a possible D gene is TRBD1 (6 bases). The ends were cut back, 10 bases at V and 2 bases at J, with 15 bases in the middle. The CDR3 spans 14 residues. CDR1 and CDR2 (germline): MNHNS, SASEGT. The CDR3 sequence: CAIKGGAGNQPQHF. CDR3 bases: TGTGCCATCAAGGGGGGGGCCGGCAATCAGCCCCAGCATTTT.

This clone has just one count. The rearrangement joins TRBV7-2 to TRBJ1-1; D unclear. This CDR3 region has 15 residues. Germline assignment: CDR1 SGHTA and CDR2 FQGNSA. V was clipped by 1 base and J by 1 base, with 10 bases between them. The CDR3 bases are TGTGCCAGCAGCTTAGTCGGCGGAACGAACACTGAAGCTTTCTTT. It translates to CASSLVGGTNTEAFF.

V usage is TRBV13 and J usage is TRBJ1-1; 9 positions agree with TRBD1. Unmatched junction bases numbered 3, after V lost 5 bases and J lost 5 bases. The CDR3 spans 13 residues. The germline V gene has CDR1 PRHDT and CDR2 FYEKMQ (reference sequence). The DNA for the CDR3 is TGTGCCAGCAGCACCGGGACAGGGACTGAAGCTTTCTTT. Protein sequence: CASSTGTGTEAFF.

This chain joins TRBV28 and TRBJ1-2; D unclear. CDR3 length equals 13 residues. Trimming pared 10 bases from V and 4 bases from J, leaving 16 bases between. Germline V CDR1 and CDR2: MDHEN, SYDVKM. The CDR3 here is CATRGRGGYGYTF. CDR3 bases: TGTGCCACTCGCGGCCGGGGTGGCTATGGCTACACCTTC.

The chain combines TRBV9 with TRBJ1-1; D remains ambiguous. The CDR3 consists of 13 residues. The V end was cut by 4 bases, the J end by 6 bases, with 13 bases between. Germline V gene lookup returns CDR1 SGDLS and CDR2 YYNGEE. The CDR3 loop is CASSLLQTSEAFF. Written as DNA, the CDR3 is TGTGCCAGCAGCCTTCTCCAGACGTCTGAAGCTTTCTTT.

The chain couples TRBV7-3 to TRBJ2-3; D may be TRBD2 (6 bases). The V and J ends lost 1 base and 1 base respectively, with 12 bases between them. This CDR3 spans 16 amino acids. Germline V CDR1 and CDR2: SGHTA, FQGTGA. The CDR3, as DNA: TGTGCCAGCAGCTTAAAGGCTAGCGTCGGCACAGATACGCAGTATTTT. It yields the protein CASSLKASVGTDTQYF.

The CDR3 DNA is TGTGCCAGCAGGTCACAGGGGCACACCGGGGAGCTGTTTTTT. Translated, it gives CASRSQGHTGELFF. The chain employs TRBV7-3 and TRBJ2-2; 7 bases map to TRBD1. Germline lookup yields CDR1 SGHTA and CDR2 FQGTGA. The CDR3 contains 14 residues. V lost 6 bases to trimming and J lost 3 bases; unmatched junction nucleotides: 4.

The CDR3 sequence: CASSGGGTTGELFF. CDR3 DNA sequence: TGCGCCAGCAGCGGTGGAGGGACAACCGGGGAGCTGTTTTTT. The rearrangement uses TRBV5-1 and TRBJ2-2, with D perhaps matching TRBD1 or TRBD2 (6 bases each). Germline V CDR1 and CDR2: SGHRS, YFSETQ. Trimming removed 4 bases at V and 5 bases at J, with 12 bases between. The CDR3 covers 14 residues.

The V gene is TRBV25-1, the J gene TRBJ1-2; no reliable D call. The CDR3 is 15 residues long. V was shortened by 2 bases and J by 3 bases, with 13 bases between the two germline ends. The germline V gene has CDR1 MGHDK and CDR2 SYGVNS. The CDR3 region is CASSEKSKGDYGYTF. The CDR3 DNA sequence: TGTGCCAGCAGTGAAAAATCGAAGGGAGACTATGGCTACACCTTC.

Note on this clone: This may stem from a read error, because a much larger clone lies one nucleotide away. V is TRBV9 and J is TRBJ2-3; 14 bases are a match to TRBD2. Trimming removed 4 bases from V and 3 bases from J; junction bases left unmatched: 4. Germline loops: CDR1 SGDLS, CDR2 YYNGEE. CDR3 length: 16 residues. The CDR3 DNA is TGTGCCAGCAGCCCCCGGACTAGCGGGAGGACAGATACGCAGTATTTT. Residues: CASSPRTSGRTDTQYF.